This TCR beta chain was recorded in a study of OX40 agonist ivuxolimab in advanced cancers. On the study more broadly: Enrolled patients in dose escalation had cancers that were hepatocellular carcinoma, melanoma, renal cell or head and neck cancer.

The germline V gene has CDR1 LGHNA and CDR2 YNFKEQ. Trimming took 4 bases from V and 1 from J; bases not matched to a gene: 5. The CDR3 runs to 17 residues. Study results and caveats: More expanded clones were seen, on average, in CD8+ T cells than in CD4+.

Clones were sequenced by immunoSEQ multiplex PCR, and TCRdb holds only the in-frame ones, with some missing. This table has tens of thousands of clones, roughly nine tenths appearing once. This clone was detected only a few times. Its antigen is undetermined. The material sequenced was CD4+ or CD8+ T cells sorted from blood, taken in a trial of the OX40 agonist ivuxolimab. The chain has TRBV4-2 and TRBJ2-2, with 11 bases fitting TRBD2. The receptor was derived from an adult with an advanced solid tumor such as melanoma, head and neck, liver or kidney cancer. The DNA of the CDR3 is TGTGCCAGCAGCCCGATGGGACTAGCGGTGAACACCGGGGAGCTGTTTTTT. This codes for CASSPMGLAVNTGELFF.